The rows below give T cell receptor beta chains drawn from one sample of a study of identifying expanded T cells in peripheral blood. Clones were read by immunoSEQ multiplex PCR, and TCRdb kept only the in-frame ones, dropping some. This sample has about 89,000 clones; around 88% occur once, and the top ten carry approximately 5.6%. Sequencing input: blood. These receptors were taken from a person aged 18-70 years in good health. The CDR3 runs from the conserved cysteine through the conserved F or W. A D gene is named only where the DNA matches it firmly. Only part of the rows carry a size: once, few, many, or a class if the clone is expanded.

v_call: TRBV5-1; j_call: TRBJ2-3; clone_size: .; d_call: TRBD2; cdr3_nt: TGCGCCAGCAGCTTGTTCGCGGGGGCAGATACGCAGTATTTT; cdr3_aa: CASSLFAGADTQYF
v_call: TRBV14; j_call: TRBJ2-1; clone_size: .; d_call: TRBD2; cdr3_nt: TGTGCCAGCAGCCAAGAAATGAAGAGCGGGGCGCAGTTCTTC; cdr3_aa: CASSQEMKSGAQFF
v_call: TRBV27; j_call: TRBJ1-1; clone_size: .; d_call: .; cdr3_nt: TGTGCCAGCAGTTTATTTCCAGGGCTCATGAACACTGAAGCTTTCTTT; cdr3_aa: CASSLFPGLMNTEAFF
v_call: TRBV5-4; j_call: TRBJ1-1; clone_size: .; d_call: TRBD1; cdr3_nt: TGTGCCAGCAGCTTGGGGGGGACAGGACTTATGAACACTGAAGCTTTCTTT; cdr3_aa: CASSLGGTGLMNTEAFF
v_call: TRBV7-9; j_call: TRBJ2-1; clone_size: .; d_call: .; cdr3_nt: TGTGCCAGCAGCTTAGGGGGACCCTACAATGAGCAGTTCTTC; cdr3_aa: CASSLGGPYNEQFF
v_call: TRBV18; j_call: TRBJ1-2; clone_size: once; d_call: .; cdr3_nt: TGTGCCAGCTCACCACTGGAGCAGGACTACTATGGCTACACCTTC; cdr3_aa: CASSPLEQDYYGYTF
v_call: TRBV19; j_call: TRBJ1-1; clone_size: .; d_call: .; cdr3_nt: TGTGCCAGTAGTCTAGGGCTCAAGAACACTGAAGCTTTCTTT; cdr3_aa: CASSLGLKNTEAFF
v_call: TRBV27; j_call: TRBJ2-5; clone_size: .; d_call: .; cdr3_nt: TGTGCCACCTCTTCCCGGATCCGGGGGCATATTTCCAACGCAGAGACCCAGTACTTC; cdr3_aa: CATSSRIRGHISNAETQYF
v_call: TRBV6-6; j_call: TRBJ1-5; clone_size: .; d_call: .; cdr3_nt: TGTGCCAGCAGTTCCGAGCCTTATAGCAATCAGCCCCAGCATTTT; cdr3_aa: CASSSEPYSNQPQHF
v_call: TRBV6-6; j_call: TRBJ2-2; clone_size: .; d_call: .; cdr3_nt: TGTGTCAGCAGTCGCCAGACTCTAAGCGGGGAGCTGTTTTTT; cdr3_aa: CVSSRQTLSGELFF
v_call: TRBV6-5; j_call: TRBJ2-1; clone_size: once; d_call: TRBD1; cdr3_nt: TGTGCCAGCAGTTCAGACAGGGTGAATGAGCAGTTCTTC; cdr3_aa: CASSSDRVNEQFF